The 10 T cell receptor beta chains below all came from one sample that was sequenced in a study of blood T cell repertoires in COVID-19. TCRdb's table, derived via immunoSEQ multiplex PCR, lists solely in-frame clones and lacks some. Among about 100,000 clones, around 84% were seen once, and the ten largest hold more than 20%. What was sequenced was peripheral blood. These TCRs come from a man aged 55-75 years with acute or convalescent COVID-19.

This clone was observed a single time. The J gene is TRBJ2-5, the V gene TRBV5-1, with D perhaps matching TRBD2 (6 bases). Germline V gene data show CDR1 as SGHRS and CDR2 as YFSETQ. Trimming removed 2 bases from V and 0 bases from J, with 8 bases in between. CDR3 length equals 14 residues. In DNA, the CDR3 is TGCGCCAGCAGCTTACGGGGGAACCAAGAGACCCAGTACTTC. It encodes CASSLRGNQETQYF.

The chain couples TRBV3-1 (or the pseudogene TRBV3-2) to TRBJ2-7; unclear D gene. V lost 1 base, J lost 0 bases, and 7 bases lay in between. Germline V gene sequence: CDR1 LGHDT, CDR2 YNNKEL (reference sequence). The CDR3 has 14 amino acids. CDR3 protein: CASSQVAYSYEQYF. In nucleotides, the CDR3 is TGTGCCAGCAGCCAAGTAGCTTACTCCTACGAGCAGTACTTC.

This chain connects TRBV7-8 to TRBJ2-1; tentatively, D is TRBD2 (5 bases). The CDR3 runs 15 residues. Germline CDR1 SGHVS, CDR2 FQNEAQ. V was clipped by 8 bases and J by 9 bases, with 23 bases between them. CDR3 residues: CASSWGAVGASEQFF. The CDR3 DNA sequence: TGTGCCAGCTCCTGGGGAGCAGTGGGAGCCAGTGAGCAGTTCTTC.

The V and J genes are TRBV29-1 and TRBJ2-2; 7 positions match TRBD2. Germline V CDR1 and CDR2: SQVTM, ANQGSEA. Trimming took 7 bases from V and 0 from J; bases not matched to a gene: 5. The CDR3 covers 14 residues. The CDR3 loop reads CSAQAGPNTGELFF. CDR3 in DNA: TGCAGCGCCCAAGCGGGGCCGAACACCGGGGAGCTGTTTTTT.

The chain combines TRBV29-1 with TRBJ1-2; no firm D call. V lost 3 bases, J lost 8 bases, and 7 bases lay in between. This CDR3 spans 10 amino acids. Looked up from germline, CDR1 is SQVTM and CDR2 is ANQGSEA. The CDR3 sequence is CSVDTRGYTF. The CDR3 DNA follows: TGCAGCGTTGATACGCGGGGCTACACCTTC.

The CDR3 here is CASGPSGGAGTQYF. CDR3 coding DNA: TGTGCTAGTGGCCCCTCGGGGGGCGCTGGGACCCAGTACTTC. The rearrangement links TRBV12-5 to TRBJ2-5; the D gene is possibly TRBD2 (7 bases). This CDR3 contains 14 residues. Trimming pared 6 bases from V and 7 bases from J, leaving 18 bases between. From germline, CDR1 is LGHNT and CDR2 FRNRAP.

V gene TRBV19 combines with J gene TRBJ2-7; TRBD2 is a possible D gene (5 bases). V dropped 5 bases and J dropped 6 bases, with 14 bases sitting between them. This CDR3 has 13 amino acids. Germline lookup yields CDR1 LNHDA and CDR2 SQIVND (reference sequence). The DNA for the CDR3 is TGTGCCAGTAGTTCCCGTCTGAGCGGCGAGCAGTACGTC. Encoded protein: CASSSRLSGEQYV.

CDR3 sequence: CASSLVTGVMSGQFF. The CDR3 nucleotides read TGTGCCAGCAGCTTAGTAACGGGAGTAATGTCAGGGCAGTTCTTC. The chain combines TRBV7-6 with TRBJ2-1; maybe TRBD2 (6 bases). The germline V and J ends were trimmed by 1 base and 12 bases, with 19 bases remaining between them. The CDR3 length is 15 residues. The germline gives CDR1 SGHVS, CDR2 FNYEAQ.

This clone is a singleton in its sample. The chain joins TRBV12-3 or TRBV12-4 to TRBJ1-6; no definite D call. The CDR3 extends over 13 amino acids. The ends were cut back, 7 bases at V and 9 bases at J, with 13 bases in the middle. The CDR3 is CASNIREGSPLHF. The DNA for the CDR3 is TGTGCCAGCAACATCCGAGAGGGTTCACCCCTCCACTTT.

This rearrangement joins TRBV20-1 to TRBJ2-1; 7 nucleotides match TRBD2. The CDR3 loop spans 11 amino acids. Losses at the gene ends were 3 bases for V and 8 bases for J; bases not matched to a gene: 1. Per the germline V gene, CDR1 is DFQATT and CDR2 is SNEGSKA (reference sequence). The CDR3 nucleotides read TGCAGTGCTAGCCGGGGGGATGAGCAGTTCTTC. Translated, it gives CSASRGDEQFF.